Each of the 28 T cell receptor beta chains below was sequenced from the same sample in a study of patients and donors after allogeneic stem cell transplantation. MiXCR, run by TCRdb on the RT-PCR reads, gives a single entry per CDR3 protein. The data contain 900,000 to 1,000,000 distinct CDR3 sequences, under 20% of them singletons. Sequenced material: blood, either unsorted or a sorted T cell fraction (not recorded which). All receptors derive from a human donor who was either an allogeneic HSCT recipient or a stem cell or donor lymphocyte infusion donor (not recorded which). It is not recorded whose cells these are; they may come from a transplant donor.

The chain carries TRBV2 and TRBJ2-7; TRBD2 aligns across 9 bases. The CDR3 is made up of 19 amino acids. The germline gives CDR1 SNHLY, CDR2 FYNNEI. The V and J ends lost 0 bases and 3 bases, in that order; junction bases with no gene match: 15. The CDR3 loop is CASSEALRTSARGVYEQYF. The CDR3 DNA follows: TGTGCCAGCAGTGAAGCGTTGCGGACTAGCGCCCGAGGGGTCTACGAGCAGTACTTC. The complete variable domain, with remaining parts taken from reference TRBV2 and TRBJ2-7, reads EPEVTQTPSHQVTQMGQEVILRCVPISNHLYFYWYRQILGQKVEFLVSFYNNEISEKSEIFDDQFSVERPDGSNFTLKIRSTKLEDSAMYFCASSEALRTSARGVYEQYFGPGTRLTVT.

The rearrangement joins TRBV6-1 to TRBJ2-4; TRBD1 aligns across 11 bases. Germline CDR1 MNHNS, CDR2 SASEGT. The CDR3 length is 14 residues. V was pared by 6 bases and J by 6 bases, with 4 bases of the junction left unmatched. CDR3 nucleotides: TGTGCCAGCAGGGACAGGGGGCTTGGAAACATTCAGTACTTC. This sequence encodes CASRDRGLGNIQYF.

The chain employs TRBV18 and TRBJ2-7; perhaps TRBD2 as D (6 bases). CDR3 length: 13 residues. Per germline, CDR1 KGHSH and CDR2 LQKENI. Trimming stripped 4 bases from V and 4 bases from J, with 11 bases between. The CDR3 region has the DNA TGTGCCAGCTCACAATGGGAGGATTACGAGCAGTACTTC. It specifies CASSQWEDYEQYF. Looking up the rest from reference TRBV18 and TRBJ2-7 gives the full variable domain: NAGVMQNPRHLVRRRGQEARLRCSPMKGHSHVYWYRQLPEEGLKFMVYLQKENIIDESGMPKERFSAEFPKEGPSILRIQQVVRGDSAAYFCASSQWEDYEQYFGPGTRLTVT.

This clonotype was counted many times. V and J are TRBV7-9 and TRBJ2-1, with D maybe TRBD2 (5 bases). The CDR3 has 15 residues. The germline V gene has CDR1 SEHNR and CDR2 FQNEAQ (reference sequence). The V end was cut by 5 bases, the J end by 5 bases, with 16 bases between. CDR3 protein: CASSPRGQVDNEQFF. In DNA, the CDR3 is TGTGCCAGCAGCCCCCGGGGTCAGGTTGACAATGAGCAGTTCTTC.

The chain combines TRBV4-1 with TRBJ1-4, with 7 bases matching TRBD1. V trimming: 8 bases; J trimming: 5 bases; junction bases outside the gene matches: 14. Germline CDR1 reads MGHRA; CDR2 reads YSYEKL. The CDR3 has 16 residues. CDR3 nucleotide sequence: TGCGCCAGCGCCCCCCTTTTGACAGGGAAAAATGAAAAACTGTTTTTT. Translated, it gives CASAPLLTGKNEKLFF.

The V and J genes are TRBV12-3 or TRBV12-4 and TRBJ2-5, with a tentative D call TRBD2 (6 bases). Trimming removed 6 bases at V and 1 base at J, with 18 bases between. The CDR3 is 16 amino acids. In DNA, the CDR3 is TGTGCCAGCAGCTCTCGGATTGGGGGACTCCAAGAGACCCAGTACTTC. This translates into CASSSRIGGLQETQYF.

V and J are TRBV7-6 and TRBJ2-3; the match to TRBD2 covers 14 bases. This CDR3 is 19 amino acids long. CDR1 is SGHVS and CDR2 is FNYEAQ in the germline V gene. V shed 2 bases and J 0 bases; nucleotides not matched to a gene: 7. DNA for the CDR3: TGTGCCAGCAGCTTAAGACTAGCGGGGGGGCGGTTTAGCACAGATACGCAGTATTTT. This gives the protein CASSLRLAGGRFSTDTQYF.

This clonotype was observed a handful of times. This sequence joins TRBV5-1 and TRBJ1-2; a weak D match, TRBD1 (6 bases). V was trimmed by 0 bases and J by 4 bases, leaving 16 bases between them. This CDR3 region has 16 residues. CDR1 and CDR2 (germline): SGHRS, YFSETQ. In nucleotides, the CDR3 is TGCGCCAGCAGCTTGGAAACAGGGCCGTTAGGCTATGGCTACACCTTC. Its translation is CASSLETGPLGYGYTF.

The chain uses TRBV5-1 and TRBJ2-4, with 9 bases that match TRBD1. Germline-derived CDR1 and CDR2 are SGHRS and YFSETQ. V lost 1 base, J lost 6 bases, and 2 bases stayed unmatched. The CDR3 spans 14 residues. The CDR3 nucleotides are TGCGCCAGCAGCTTGTCGACAGGGGGAAACATTCAGTACTTC. Its protein product is CASSLSTGGNIQYF.

The chain uses TRBV5-6 and TRBJ2-3; no clear D gene. V was shortened by 1 base and J by 8 bases, with 17 bases between the two germline ends. The CDR3 has 15 amino acids. Looked up from germline, CDR1 is SGHDT and CDR2 is YYEEEE. Here the CDR3 DNA reads TGTGCCAGCAGCTTGCGCCGGAGCCGAGATGGTACGCAGTATTTT. Encoded protein: CASSLRRSRDGTQYF.

A few counts support this clonotype. CDR3 coding DNA: TGCAGTGCTCCTCCCGTAGCGGTCGCCCCAGATACGCAGTATTTT. This sequence encodes CSAPPVAVAPDTQYF. The chain links TRBV20-1 to TRBJ2-3; D is possibly TRBD2 (6 bases). Germline-derived CDR1 and CDR2 are DFQATT and SNEGSKA (reference sequence). V lost 5 bases to trimming and J lost 4 bases, with 19 bases between them. This CDR3 spans 15 amino acids.

There are a few counts of this clonotype. The V and J genes are TRBV6-2 or TRBV6-3 and TRBJ1-6; D is unresolved. In germline, CDR1 is MNHEY, CDR2 SVGEGT. The ends were cut back, 7 bases at V and 7 bases at J, with 17 bases in the middle. The CDR3 consists of 15 residues. The CDR3 bases are TGTGCCAGCACTCGGGCAGGTGGTCAAAATTCACCCCTCCACTTT. It is translated as CASTRAGGQNSPLHF.

Ten or more counts support this clonotype. The chain carries TRBV12-3 or TRBV12-4 and TRBJ2-1; 8 bases are shared with TRBD1. The V gene end was trimmed by 5 bases and the J gene end by 3 bases; junction bases not matched to a gene: 6. The CDR3 has 15 amino acids. CDR3 DNA: TGTGCCAGCAGTACCTACAGGGGGGTCTACAATGAGCAGTTCTTC. Residues: CASSTYRGVYNEQFF.

Worth noting for this clonotype: This clone may be a read error of a much larger clone one base away. The chain has TRBV28 and TRBJ2-7; TRBD1 is a possible D gene (6 bases). Germline values: CDR1 MDHEN, CDR2 SYDVKM. This CDR3 is 12 amino acids long. With 4 bases removed from V and 3 bases from J, the gap between germline ends came to 7 bases. The CDR3 DNA reads TGTGCCAGCAGTTGGACAGTCTACGAGCAGTACTTC. It translates to CASSWTVYEQYF.

In this sample, this clonotype turned up a few times. The junction and the germline gene differ at one end; a read error may be behind it. The genes are TRBV10-3 and TRBJ2-2; no firm D call. This CDR3 has 13 residues. Looked up from germline, CDR1 is ENHRY and CDR2 is SYGVKD. CDR3 residues: CAIRQPKTGELFF. CDR3 DNA: TGTGCCATCCGGCAGCCGAAAACCGGGGAGCTGTTTTTT.

This clonotype appeared many times. The J gene is TRBJ2-7, the V gene TRBV20-1, with D hard to call. This CDR3 has 12 amino acids. V lost 3 bases and J 2 bases, leaving 8 bases between the germline ends. The germline V gene encodes CDR1 DFQATT and CDR2 SNEGSKA (reference sequence). The CDR3 region is CSASGRTYEQYF. DNA of the CDR3: TGCAGTGCTAGTGGCAGGACCTACGAGCAGTACTTC.

This clonotype was found a few times. The J gene is TRBJ2-1, the V gene TRBV5-1; tentatively, D is TRBD2 (5 bases). Trimming shortened V by 0 bases and J by 8 bases, and 15 bases separated the two germline ends. CDR3 length equals 15 residues. CDR1 and CDR2 from the germline V gene are SGHRS and YFSETQ. In DNA, the CDR3 is TGCGCCAGCAGCTTGGAGGTAGCGATATTCGATGAGCAGTTCTTC. Translation: CASSLEVAIFDEQFF. Looking up the rest from reference TRBV5-1 and TRBJ2-1 gives the full variable domain: KAGVTQTPRYLIKTRGQQVTLSCSPISGHRSVSWYQQTPGQGLQFLFEYFSETQRNKGNFPGRFSGRQFSNSRSEMNVSTLELGDSALYLCASSLEVAIFDEQFFGPGTRLTVL.

The V and J genes are TRBV24-1 and TRBJ2-7; D is ambiguous. The germline V gene encodes CDR1 KGHDR and CDR2 SFDVKD. The CDR3 is 13 residues long. The germline V and J ends were trimmed by 6 bases and 2 bases, with 10 bases remaining between them. CDR3 sequence: CATSHGATYEQYF. The CDR3 nucleotides read TGTGCCACCAGTCACGGTGCAACCTACGAGCAGTACTTC.

The chain carries TRBV20-1 and TRBJ2-7; the D gene is possibly TRBD1 (6 bases). The germline CDR1 and CDR2 sequences are DFQATT and SNEGSKA (reference sequence). V lost 5 bases and J lost 7, with 21 bases in between. This CDR3 spans 14 amino acids. CDR3 coding DNA: TGCAGTGCTGCTGACAGGACGGCCAGGGATGAGCAGTACTTC. Translating gives CSAADRTARDEQYF.

The V call is TRBV10-3, the J call TRBJ2-3; the D gene is possibly TRBD2 (6 bases). The germline V and J ends were trimmed by 0 bases and 1 base, with 11 bases remaining between them. Germline V gene data show CDR1 as ENHRY and CDR2 as SYGVKD. The length of the CDR3 is 16 residues. CDR3 nucleotides: TGTGCCATCAGTGAGTCGAGGGACTCCCGCACAGATACGCAGTATTTT. Protein: CAISESRDSRTDTQYF.

The chain combines TRBV7-9 with TRBJ2-3; 11 nucleotides line up with TRBD2. This CDR3 has 16 amino acids. Germline V gives CDR1 SEHNR, CDR2 FQNEAQ (reference sequence). Losses at the gene ends were 4 bases for V and 4 bases for J; bases not matched to a gene: 7. Here the CDR3 reads CASSSILAGVSDTQYF. The CDR3 DNA reads as TGTGCCAGCAGCTCCATACTAGCGGGAGTGTCAGATACGCAGTATTTT.

The chain couples TRBV7-6 to TRBJ2-3; D unresolved. The CDR3 runs to 13 residues. V was pared by 2 bases and J by 4 bases, with 7 bases between. Germline values: CDR1 SGHVS, CDR2 FNYEAQ. CDR3 sequence (DNA): TGTGCCAGCAGCTTAAACCCCTCAGATACGCAGTATTTT. Amino acid sequence: CASSLNPSDTQYF.

The chain joins TRBV5-4 to TRBJ2-7; TRBD1 aligns across 7 bases. Germline CDR1 is SGHNT and CDR2 is YYREEE (reference sequence). The CDR3 loop spans 16 amino acids. V trimming: 0 bases; J trimming: 0 bases; junction bases outside the gene matches: 6. The CDR3 spells CASSLAMGTASYEQYF. The CDR3 DNA follows: TGTGCCAGCAGCTTGGCTATGGGGACAGCCTCCTACGAGCAGTACTTC.

The chain couples TRBV27 to TRBJ2-5; TRBD2 is a possible D gene (6 bases). This CDR3 spans 19 amino acids. From germline, CDR1 is MNHEY and CDR2 SMNVEV (reference sequence). The V and J ends lost 0 bases and 0 bases respectively, with 20 bases between them. For the CDR3, the DNA is TGTGCCAGCAGTTTATCTATGGAGGGTTTTGGGGGGAACCAAGAGACCCAGTACTTC. Protein sequence: CASSLSMEGFGGNQETQYF.

In its sample, this clonotype was seen a few times. The chain couples TRBV20-1 to TRBJ2-7, with a weak D call TRBD2 (6 bases). The CDR3 spans 13 residues. Germline assignment: CDR1 DFQATT and CDR2 SNEGSKA (reference sequence). The V gene lost 4 bases and the J gene lost 4 bases, with 14 bases spanning the gap. CDR3: CSATGRPLYEQYF. CDR3 DNA sequence: TGCAGTGCTACGGGGAGGCCGTTATACGAGCAGTACTTC.

The V gene is TRBV6-1, the J gene TRBJ1-1, with TRBD1 matching 12 bases. Germline CDR1 is MNHNS and CDR2 is SASEGT. The CDR3 sequence is 16 residues long. After removal of 6 bases from V and 4 bases from J, the junction contained 9 bases not matched to a gene. The CDR3 coding sequence is TGTGCCAGCAGGCTTGGGACAGGGGGCCTAAGCACTGAAGCTTTCTTT. Encoded protein: CASRLGTGGLSTEAFF.

A few counts support this clonotype. The chain recombines TRBV12-3 or TRBV12-4 with TRBJ2-7; TRBD1 might be the D (6 bases). V was trimmed by 5 bases and J by 0 bases, leaving 14 bases between them. CDR3 length equals 15 residues. CDR3 in DNA: TGTGCCAGCAGTCCGGACAGCTCCCGCTCCTACGAGCAGTACTTC. It codes for CASSPDSSRSYEQYF.

The V and J genes are TRBV2 and TRBJ2-3, with unresolved D. Germline V CDR1 and CDR2: SNHLY, FYNNEI. With 5 bases removed from V and 8 bases from J, the gap between germline ends came to 14 bases. CDR3 size: 13 residues. This chain's CDR3 is CASSPSMHVTQYF. CDR3 nucleotides: TGTGCCAGCAGTCCGAGCATGCACGTTACGCAGTATTTT.